The 16 T cell receptor beta chains below all came from one sample that was sequenced in a study of blood T cell repertoires in COVID-19. The protocol was immunoSEQ multiplex PCR, while the TCRdb copy is restricted to in-frame clones and leaves out a portion. This table holds about 190,000 clones, more than 70% found once. Sample: peripheral blood. The receptors were sampled from a human donor in a cohort sampled during active COVID-19.

The V and J genes are TRBV4-2 and TRBJ2-7; 8 bases align to TRBD2. The ends lost 0 bases at V and 0 bases at J; junction bases unmatched: 4. Per germline, CDR1 LGHNA and CDR2 YNFKEQ. The CDR3 consists of 16 residues. The CDR3 sequence: CASSQDVTSGSYEQYF. The DNA for the CDR3 is TGTGCCAGCAGCCAAGACGTAACTAGCGGCTCCTACGAGCAGTACTTC.

The chain is built from TRBV7-6 and TRBJ2-2, with TRBD2 identical over 7 bases. Germline lookup yields CDR1 SGHVS and CDR2 FNYEAQ. Trimming cost V 2 bases and J 3 bases; bases outside gene matches: 6. The CDR3 totals 16 residues. In nucleotides, the CDR3 is TGTGCCAGCAGCTTATGGGGCGGGAGCGACACCGGGGAGCTGTTTTTT. This encodes CASSLWGGSDTGELFF.

This clone was recorded once. The rearrangement links TRBV28 to TRBJ1-5; no clear D. V lost 1 base and J 4 bases, leaving 17 bases between the germline ends. The germline V gene encodes CDR1 MDHEN and CDR2 SYDVKM. The CDR3 spans 17 residues. The CDR3 DNA sequence: TGTGCCAGCAGTTTATTTAGCGCTCCAAGGACGAATCAGCCCCAGCATTTT. Translated: CASSLFSAPRTNQPQHF.

V gene TRBV9 combines with J gene TRBJ1-2; D is undetermined. The CDR3 is 14 residues long. Germline CDR1 SGDLS, CDR2 YYNGEE. V gave up 4 bases and J gave up 2 bases, with 12 bases separating them. Here the CDR3 reads CASSPLDTNYGYTF. CDR3 nucleotide sequence: TGTGCCAGCAGCCCTCTTGACACGAACTATGGCTACACCTTC.

The rearrangement joins TRBV28 to TRBJ1-5, with TRBD1 identical over 8 bases. CDR1 is MDHEN and CDR2 is SYDVKM in the germline V gene. V lost 5 bases to trimming and J lost 9 bases; unmatched junction nucleotides: 9. The CDR3 sequence is 14 residues long. Written as DNA, the CDR3 is TGTGCCAGCAGTCCCCAGACAGGGGCGCTGCCCCAGCATTTT. It specifies CASSPQTGALPQHF.

The DNA of the CDR3 is TGTGCCATCAGCGGACAGAGGGGAGTGGGCACTGAAGCTTTCTTT. Its translation is CAISGQRGVGTEAFF. The chain has TRBV10-3 and TRBJ1-1; the D gene is possibly TRBD1 (6 bases). V lost 6 bases, J lost 4 bases, and 18 bases lay in between. The CDR3 is 15 residues long. Germline V gives CDR1 ENHRY, CDR2 SYGVKD.

V gene TRBV27 combines with J gene TRBJ2-2, with D uncertain. Trimming took 5 bases from V and 6 from J, leaving 10 bases between them. The germline V gene encodes CDR1 MNHEY and CDR2 SMNVEV (reference sequence). The CDR3 runs to 13 residues. CDR3 nucleotide sequence: TGTGCCAGCAGTGTTCTTACAGCCGGGGAGCTGTTTTTT. Its protein product is CASSVLTAGELFF.

The chain recombines TRBV11-2 with TRBJ2-5; TRBD1 might be the D (5 bases). Between the trimmed V and J ends, which lost 2 bases and 5 bases, there was a span of 15 bases. This CDR3 region has 15 residues. The germline gives CDR1 SGHAT, CDR2 FQNNGV. The CDR3 DNA reads TGTGCCAGCAGCTTACAGGGATACGGTAGGGAGACCCAGTACTTC. Its translation: CASSLQGYGRETQYF. The full variable domain, with the rest looked up from reference TRBV11-2 and TRBJ2-5, is EAGVAQSPRYKIIEKRQSVAFWCNPISGHATLYWYQQILGQGPKLLIQFQNNGVVDDSQLPKDRFSAERLKGVDSTLKIQPAKLEDSAVYLCASSLQGYGRETQYFGPGTRLLVL.

The rearrangement uses TRBV18 and TRBJ2-7; TRBD1 is a possible D gene (6 bases). Per the germline V gene, CDR1 is KGHSH and CDR2 is LQKENI. Trimming pared 6 bases from V and 2 bases from J, leaving 11 bases between. The CDR3 is 13 amino acids. The CDR3 region is CASSPTGTYEQYF. For the CDR3, the DNA is TGTGCCAGCTCGCCAACAGGGACCTACGAGCAGTACTTC.

CDR3 sequence reads: CASSQDLQGSVQYF. The CDR3 bases are TGCGCCAGCAGCCAAGACCTACAGGGTAGCGTGCAGTACTTC. V usage is TRBV4-3 and J usage is TRBJ2-7, with D possibly being TRBD1 (6 bases). This CDR3 comprises 14 residues. Between the trimmed V and J ends, which lost 0 bases and 9 bases, there was a span of 15 bases. CDR1 and CDR2 from the germline V gene are LGHNA and YSLEER.

The count of this clone is one. The rearrangement links TRBV11-2 to TRBJ2-5; 7 bases agree with TRBD1. The trim removed 2 bases at V and 0 bases at J, leaving 15 bases unmatched. Germline V gives CDR1 SGHAT, CDR2 FQNNGV. The CDR3 contains 19 residues. CDR3 nucleotide sequence: TGTGCCAGCAGCTTATTTTCAAGGGGGCAAAGAAGAGACCAAGAGACCCAGTACTTC. Encoded protein: CASSLFSRGQRRDQETQYF.

The CDR3 loop is CASSQDGRSGSAGELFF. CDR3 nucleotide sequence: TGTGCCAGCAGCCAAGATGGCCGGAGCGGGAGCGCCGGGGAGCTGTTTTTT. The V and J genes are TRBV3-1 (or the pseudogene TRBV3-2) and TRBJ2-2, with 8 bases that match TRBD2. V gave up 0 bases and J gave up 6 bases; unmatched junction bases: 9. CDR1 LGHDT and CDR2 YNNKEL come from the germline V gene (reference sequence). This CDR3 comprises 17 residues.

This clone has just a few counts. The rearrangement links TRBV4-3 to TRBJ1-6; possibly TRBD1 for D (6 bases). V lost 6 bases and J 2 bases, leaving 8 bases between the germline ends. Per the germline V gene, CDR1 is LGHNA and CDR2 is YSLEER. The CDR3 runs to 14 residues. In DNA, the CDR3 is TGCGCCAGCAGACAGGGCACCTATAATTCACCCCTCCACTTT. Translated, it gives CASRQGTYNSPLHF.

The chain recombines TRBV2 with TRBJ2-1, with 8 bases identical to TRBD2. V shed 5 bases and J 4 bases; nucleotides not matched to a gene: 7. Per germline, CDR1 SNHLY and CDR2 FYNNEI. The CDR3 spans 15 residues. Here the CDR3 DNA reads TGTGCCAGCAGTCCCCTAGCGGGTAGATACAATGAGCAGTTCTTC. The encoded protein is CASSPLAGRYNEQFF.

This chain connects TRBV18 to TRBJ2-1; 7 nucleotides line up with TRBD2. V was clipped by 0 bases and J by 4 bases; unmatched bases: 0. Per germline, CDR1 KGHSH and CDR2 LQKENI. The CDR3 covers 14 residues. The CDR3 nucleotides read TGTGCCAGCTCACCACCTAGCGGGTACAATGAGCAGTTCTTC. Translated, it gives CASSPPSGYNEQFF. Using reference TRBV18 and TRBJ2-1 for the parts outside the CDR3, the full variable domain is NAGVMQNPRHLVRRRGQEARLRCSPMKGHSHVYWYRQLPEEGLKFMVYLQKENIIDESGMPKERFSAEFPKEGPSILRIQQVVRGDSAAYFCASSPPSGYNEQFFGPGTRLTVL.

The chain links TRBV7-9 to TRBJ1-2; D is perhaps TRBD1 (6 bases). CDR1 is SEHNR and CDR2 is FQNEAQ in the germline V gene (reference sequence). The CDR3 extends over 13 amino acids. V was pared by 5 bases and J by 4 bases, with 11 bases between. The CDR3 loop reads CASSPGQIYGYTF. Here the CDR3 DNA reads TGTGCCAGCAGCCCCGGACAGATCTATGGCTACACCTTC.